The 31 T cell receptor beta chains below were found in one sample sequenced in a study of cytomegalovirus exposure and HLA in healthy donors. 13 Jbeta primers and 60 Vbeta primers were used for the PCR. The data were produced by immunoSEQ multiplex PCR, yet TCRdb's version contains in-frame clones alone and is incomplete. Found here are 97,000 or so clones, roughly three quarters of them singletons; the top ten hold 8.5% to 10%. The sequenced material came from PBMCs. Receptors were obtained from a male donor in good health and CMV-seropositive.

CDR3 nucleotide sequence: TGTGCCAGCAGCCCGGGACAGGGAAGAGCCTACGAGCAGTACTTC. Residues: CASSPGQGRAYEQYF. This sequence joins TRBV2 and TRBJ2-5; 9 bases match TRBD1. TRBJ2-7 explains the end of the DNA better; the J call may be wrong. This CDR3 region has 15 residues. Per the germline V gene, CDR1 is SNHLY and CDR2 is FYNNEI.

The chain joins TRBV7-2 to TRBJ2-5; perhaps TRBD1 as D (6 bases). Germline assignment: CDR1 SGHTA and CDR2 FQGNSA. The CDR3 spans 14 residues. V lost 5 bases, J lost 5 bases, and 15 bases lay in between. The DNA for the CDR3 is TGTGCCAGCAGCCAGGGGCCAGGGCACGAGACCCAGTACTTC. Translating gives CASSQGPGHETQYF. The full variable domain, rest sourced from reference TRBV7-2 and TRBJ2-5, is GAGVSQSPSNKVTEKGKDVELRCDPISGHTALYWYRQSLGQGLEFLIYFQGNSAPDKSGLPSDRFSAERTGGSVSTLTIQRTQQEDSAVYLCASSQGPGHETQYFGPGTRLLVL.

The gene calls are TRBV7-2 and TRBJ1-4; D might be TRBD1 (6 bases). CDR3 size: 15 residues. Trimming shortened V by 0 bases and J by 7 bases, and 12 bases separated the two germline ends. Germline V gene sequence: CDR1 SGHTA, CDR2 FQGNSA. In DNA form, the CDR3 reads TGTGCCAGCAGCTTAGCTGGACAGCAGAGTGAAAAACTGTTTTTT. It codes for CASSLAGQQSEKLFF.

The chain joins TRBV6-5 to TRBJ1-2; perhaps TRBD1 as D (6 bases). This CDR3 is 14 amino acids long. The germline gives CDR1 MNHEY, CDR2 SVGAGI. Trimming shortened V by 4 bases and J by 4 bases, and 13 bases separated the two germline ends. Here the CDR3 reads CASSSAGGLYGYTF. CDR3 nucleotide sequence: TGTGCCAGCAGTTCCGCGGGGGGGCTCTATGGCTACACCTTC.

There are many counts of this clone. The chain uses TRBV2 and TRBJ2-3; tentatively, D is TRBD2 (6 bases). Germline CDR1 reads SNHLY; CDR2 reads FYNNEI. The ends were cut back, 8 bases at V and 2 bases at J, with 11 bases in the middle. This CDR3 contains 13 residues. CDR3 sequence reads: CASSSEYTDTQYF. Here the CDR3 DNA reads TGTGCCAGCTCTAGCGAATACACAGATACGCAGTATTTT.

The V call is TRBV18, the J call TRBJ2-1; 10 bases align to TRBD1. CDR1 is KGHSH, CDR2 LQKENI, per germline. The CDR3 runs to 15 residues. V shed 1 base and J 6 bases; nucleotides not matched to a gene: 3. The CDR3 sequence: CASSPRQGASNEQFF. DNA of the CDR3: TGTGCCAGCTCACCACGACAGGGGGCGAGCAATGAGCAGTTCTTC.

The rearrangement joins TRBV7-2 to TRBJ2-7; D remains unclear. The germline V gene has CDR1 SGHTA and CDR2 FQGNSA. There are 13 residues in the CDR3. The V and J ends lost 1 base and 10 bases respectively, with 14 bases between them. The CDR3 bases are TGTGCCAGCAGCTTAGGTGAACGCTCACTTCAGTACTTC. It yields the protein CASSLGERSLQYF.

The chain carries TRBV5-6 and TRBJ2-1; 7 positions match TRBD2. The CDR3 has 14 amino acids. The V and J ends lost 3 bases and 6 bases, in that order; junction bases with no gene match: 6. CDR1 SGHDT and CDR2 YYEEEE come from the germline V gene. The CDR3 DNA follows: TGTGCCAGCAGCTGGGGGGGACGTAGCAATGAGCAGTTCTTC. Protein product: CASSWGGRSNEQFF.

For this clone: At the DNA level, this CDR3 is encoded by other sequences in the same sample as well. This chain joins TRBV19 and TRBJ1-5, with no clear D. V lost 1 base to trimming and J lost 6 bases, with 4 bases between them. CDR3 length equals 12 residues. The germline V gene encodes CDR1 LNHDA and CDR2 SQIVND (reference sequence). The CDR3: CASSIGGQPQHF. The CDR3 nucleotides read TGTGCCAGTAGTATAGGAGGTCAGCCCCAGCATTTT.

The chain joins TRBV5-1 to TRBJ2-1; 7 positions match TRBD2. The germline CDR1 and CDR2 sequences are SGHRS and YFSETQ. Trimming removed 0 bases from V and 5 bases from J; junction bases left unmatched: 2. The CDR3 contains 14 residues. The CDR3 DNA sequence: TGCGCCAGCAGCTTGGGACTAGCCGACAATGAGCAGTTCTTC. The encoded protein is CASSLGLADNEQFF.

A remark on this clone: Germline is not matched at one junction end, which may reflect a read error. The J gene is TRBJ2-5, the V gene TRBV27; 9 nucleotides agree with TRBD1. The DNA end lines up better with TRBJ2-7; the J call may be wrong. Germline V gene lookup returns CDR1 MNHEY and CDR2 SMNVEV (reference sequence). CDR3 length: 14 residues. CDR3 in DNA: TGCGCCAGCAGCCACGGGACAGGGTCGTACGAGCAGTACTTC. It yields the protein CASSHGTGSYEQYF.

This clone was recorded a few times. This sequence joins TRBV5-1 and TRBJ2-1; 11 bases line up with TRBD2. In germline, CDR1 is SGHRS, CDR2 YFSETQ. Germline trimming cut 0 bases from V and 4 bases from J; bases unmatched to any gene: 3. The CDR3 has 16 amino acids. CDR3 loop: CASSLESSGRYNEQFF. CDR3 nucleotides: TGCGCCAGCAGCTTGGAATCTAGCGGGAGGTACAATGAGCAGTTCTTC.

This clone came up once. The chain couples TRBV7-9 to TRBJ2-7; no clear D gene. The germline V gene has CDR1 SEHNR and CDR2 FQNEAQ (reference sequence). V was pared by 5 bases and J by 4 bases, with 15 bases between. CDR3 length equals 14 residues. The CDR3: CASSPAIARYEQYF. The CDR3, as DNA: TGTGCCAGCAGCCCCGCGATAGCACGGTACGAGCAGTACTTC. The full variable domain, completed using reference TRBV7-9 and TRBJ2-7, is DTGVSQNPRHKITKRGQNVTFRCDPISEHNRLYWYRQTLGQGPEFLTYFQNEAQLEKSRLLSDRFSAERPKGSFSTLEIQRTEQGDSAMYLCASSPAIARYEQYFGPGTRLTVT.

The V gene is TRBV5-4, the J gene TRBJ2-5; the D is unclear. V lost 4 bases to trimming and J lost 4 bases, with 11 bases between them. Germline assignment: CDR1 SGHNT and CDR2 YYREEE (reference sequence). This CDR3 has 13 amino acids. CDR3 bases: TGTGCCAGCAGCATACGGTCGGGAGAGACCCAGTACTTC. Translation gives CASSIRSGETQYF.

The V gene is TRBV7-9, the J gene TRBJ2-7; 9 bases align to TRBD1. Germline values: CDR1 SEHNR, CDR2 FQNEAQ (reference sequence). The CDR3 extends over 14 amino acids. The trim removed 3 bases at V and 2 bases at J, leaving 2 bases unmatched. The CDR3 DNA follows: TGTGCCAGCAGCTTCCGGGACAGGGCCTACGAGCAGTACTTC. Encoded protein: CASSFRDRAYEQYF.

The chain uses TRBV5-6 and TRBJ2-1; D remains ambiguous. V was trimmed by 5 bases and J by 0 bases, leaving 12 bases between them. CDR1 is SGHDT and CDR2 is YYEEEE in the germline V gene. The CDR3 is 15 residues long. The CDR3 reads CASSSALSSYNEQFF. The CDR3 nucleotides read TGTGCCAGCAGTTCCGCGTTGAGCTCCTACAATGAGCAGTTCTTC.

The rearrangement links TRBV28 to TRBJ2-2, with 9 bases aligning to TRBD2. Germline CDR1 reads MDHEN; CDR2 reads SYDVKM. The CDR3 covers 14 residues. J gave up 2 bases and V 8 bases, and 3 bases lay outside the gene matches. The CDR3, as DNA: TGTGCCAGCTGGACTAGCGTAAACACCGGGGAGCTGTTTTTT. Its translation: CASWTSVNTGELFF.

V is TRBV4-2 and J is TRBJ2-5; 11 nucleotides line up with TRBD2. CDR1 LGHNA and CDR2 YNFKEQ come from the germline V gene. This CDR3 is 15 amino acids long. Trimming at V came to 1 base and at J to 3 bases, leaving 1 base not matched to a gene. The CDR3 coding sequence is TGTGCCAGCAGCCAAGGGGGACTAGCGGAAGAGACCCAGTACTTC. Translation: CASSQGGLAEETQYF.

This chain links TRBV28 with TRBJ1-1; D is perhaps TRBD1 (5 bases). Germline V CDR1 and CDR2: MDHEN, SYDVKM. This CDR3 is built from 16 residues. V was pared by 6 bases and J by 0 bases, with 17 bases between. The CDR3 DNA sequence: TGTGCCAGCAGAACACCGGGACGGGGGTTGAACACTGAAGCTTTCTTT. It codes for CASRTPGRGLNTEAFF.

This chain links TRBV7-2 with TRBJ2-1; 9 bases map to TRBD2. CDR1 and CDR2 from the germline V gene are SGHTA and FQGNSA. This CDR3 contains 16 residues. V lost 5 bases, J lost 2 bases, and 7 bases stayed unmatched. CDR3 region: CASSTVAGETYNEQFF. The DNA for the CDR3 is TGTGCCAGCAGCACTGTAGCGGGAGAGACCTACAATGAGCAGTTCTTC.

The J gene is TRBJ2-1, the V gene TRBV27; 7 positions match TRBD2. This CDR3 is 15 amino acids long. The J segment lost 1 base and the V segment lost 4 bases, leaving 4 bases of the junction unmatched. CDR1 is MNHEY, CDR2 SMNVEV, per germline (reference sequence). CDR3 DNA sequence: TGTGCCAGCAGTTCCCTAGCGGTTTCCTACAATGAGCAGTTCTTC. The encoded protein is CASSSLAVSYNEQFF.

The rearrangement links TRBV27 to TRBJ2-3; perhaps TRBD2 as D (6 bases). The CDR3 is made up of 13 amino acids. Germline assignment: CDR1 MNHEY and CDR2 SMNVEV (reference sequence). Trimming took off 2 bases at V and 8 bases at J, with 11 bases between the two ends. The CDR3 nucleotides are TGTGCCAGCAGTTTAGGGGGACTTACTACGCAGTATTTT. This translates into CASSLGGLTTQYF.

CDR3 nucleotides: TGTGCCAGCAGTTCCGGACAGCGAAACAGTTGGTATTTT. Protein product: CASSSGQRNSWYF. The chain joins TRBV6-5 to TRBJ2-3; D might be TRBD1 (6 bases). Germline CDR1 and CDR2: MNHEY and SVGAGI. Trimming removed 4 bases from V and 14 bases from J, with 19 bases in between. The CDR3 runs to 13 residues.

The genes are TRBV30 and TRBJ1-2; the D is unclear. V dropped 1 base and J dropped 2 bases, with 5 bases sitting between them. The CDR3 has 12 residues. Germline loops: CDR1 GTSNPN, CDR2 SVGIG (reference sequence). The CDR3 sequence: CAWSGRNYGYTF. The CDR3 nucleotides read TGTGCCTGGAGTGGCAGAAACTATGGCTACACCTTC.

The CDR3 region is CAGAAGGYEQYF. The CDR3 nucleotides read TGTGCCGGCGCAGCCGGGGGCTACGAGCAGTACTTC. The genes are TRBV7-9 and TRBJ2-7; D might be TRBD2 (6 bases). V lost 11 bases, J lost 3 bases, and 14 bases lay in between. Germline CDR1 reads SEHNR; CDR2 reads FQNEAQ (reference sequence). This CDR3 contains 12 residues.

This clone appeared a few times. The chain joins TRBV4-2 to TRBJ2-1, with 12 bases identical to TRBD2. This CDR3 is 18 amino acids long. J gave up 8 bases and V 1 base, and 12 bases lay outside the gene matches. Germline V CDR1 and CDR2: LGHNA, YNFKEQ. CDR3 sequence (DNA): TGTGCCAGCAGCCAAGCCACGGCTACTAGCGGGAGGTTCTATGAGCAGTTCTTC. Translating it yields CASSQATATSGRFYEQFF.

Note on this clone: Compared with germline, one end of the junction differs, possibly owing to a read error. V and J are TRBV18 and TRBJ2-6; weak D call: TRBD1 (5 bases). Germline V gene sequence: CDR1 KGHSH, CDR2 LQKENI. This CDR3 comprises 14 residues. The CDR3: CASALQGGANGLTF. CDR3 nucleotides: TGTGCCAGCGCACTTCAAGGTGGGGCCAACGGCCTGACTTTC.

The rearrangement joins TRBV5-1 to TRBJ2-1, with a tentative D call TRBD1 (5 bases). Trimming left V 2 bases short and J 9 bases short, with 12 bases between. This CDR3 is 13 amino acids long. CDR1 is SGHRS, CDR2 YFSETQ, per germline. DNA for the CDR3: TGCGCCAGCAGCTTAGGGGTTACGGGTGAGCAGTTCTTC. Translated, it gives CASSLGVTGEQFF. Looking up the rest from reference TRBV5-1 and TRBJ2-1 gives the full variable domain: KAGVTQTPRYLIKTRGQQVTLSCSPISGHRSVSWYQQTPGQGLQFLFEYFSETQRNKGNFPGRFSGRQFSNSRSEMNVSTLELGDSALYLCASSLGVTGEQFFGPGTRLTVL.

V and J are TRBV19 and TRBJ1-2; no clear D gene. The length of the CDR3 is 14 residues. The germline V gene has CDR1 LNHDA and CDR2 SQIVND (reference sequence). The V end lost 3 bases, the J end lost 8 bases, and 16 bases lay between the germline ends. This CDR3 reads CASSIRGFGLGYTF. In DNA, the CDR3 is TGTGCCAGTAGTATCCGCGGCTTCGGATTGGGCTACACCTTC. The full variable domain, with the rest looked up from reference TRBV19 and TRBJ1-2, is DGGITQSPKYLFRKEGQNVTLSCEQNLNHDAMYWYRQDPGQGLRLIYYSQIVNDFQKGDIAEGYSVSREKKESFPLTVTSAQKNPTAFYLCASSIRGFGLGYTFGSGTRLTVV.

The rearrangement links TRBV6-5 to TRBJ2-7; 8 bases fit TRBD1. This CDR3 has 13 amino acids. The germline gives CDR1 MNHEY, CDR2 SVGAGI. The ends lost 5 bases at V and 4 bases at J; junction bases unmatched: 4. Here the CDR3 DNA reads TGTGCCAGCAGTCGGACAGGGCTATACGAGCAGTACTTC. Protein product: CASSRTGLYEQYF.

Of note for this clone: A junction boundary mismatches the germline segment, possibly from a read error. The chain has TRBV5-1 and TRBJ2-7, with a tentative D call TRBD1 (5 bases). The CDR3 is made up of 13 amino acids. CDR1 SGHRS and CDR2 YFSETQ come from the germline V gene. The DNA for the CDR3 is TGCGCCAGCAGCTTGGCCGGAGTCAGGGAATTGAACTTC. It encodes CASSLAGVRELNF.